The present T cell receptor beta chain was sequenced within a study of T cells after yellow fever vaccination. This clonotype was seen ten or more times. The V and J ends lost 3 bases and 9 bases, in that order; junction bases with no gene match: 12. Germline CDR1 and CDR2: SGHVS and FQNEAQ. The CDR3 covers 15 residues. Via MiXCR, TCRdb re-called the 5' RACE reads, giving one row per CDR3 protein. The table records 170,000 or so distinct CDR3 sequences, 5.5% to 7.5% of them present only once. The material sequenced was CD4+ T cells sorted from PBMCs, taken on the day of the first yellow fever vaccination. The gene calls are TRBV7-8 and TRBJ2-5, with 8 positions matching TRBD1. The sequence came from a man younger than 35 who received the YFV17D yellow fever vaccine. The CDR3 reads CASSLGRQGRVAQYF. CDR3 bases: TGTGCCAGCAGCTTGGGCCGACAGGGGCGGGTGGCCCAGTACTTC.